The present T cell receptor beta chain was sequenced within a study of blood T cell repertoires in COVID-19. Some clones are missing from TCRdb's copy, which holds only in-frame ones; the method was immunoSEQ multiplex PCR. The sample has under 95,000 clones, 70% to 85% seen once. This clone appeared a few times. In germline, CDR1 is WNHNN, CDR2 SYGVQD (reference sequence). This CDR3 has 14 amino acids. The V end lost 4 bases, the J end lost 5 bases, and 15 bases lay between the germline ends. This sequence was found in a woman over 75 with COVID-19, enrolled during active disease. The sequenced sample was peripheral blood. This sequence joins TRBV10-1 and TRBJ2-7, with D possibly matching TRBD2 (6 bases). CDR3 bases: TGCGCCAGCAGTGTCGGGGGTGACGAGAACGAGCAGTACTTC. This sequence encodes CASSVGGDENEQYF.